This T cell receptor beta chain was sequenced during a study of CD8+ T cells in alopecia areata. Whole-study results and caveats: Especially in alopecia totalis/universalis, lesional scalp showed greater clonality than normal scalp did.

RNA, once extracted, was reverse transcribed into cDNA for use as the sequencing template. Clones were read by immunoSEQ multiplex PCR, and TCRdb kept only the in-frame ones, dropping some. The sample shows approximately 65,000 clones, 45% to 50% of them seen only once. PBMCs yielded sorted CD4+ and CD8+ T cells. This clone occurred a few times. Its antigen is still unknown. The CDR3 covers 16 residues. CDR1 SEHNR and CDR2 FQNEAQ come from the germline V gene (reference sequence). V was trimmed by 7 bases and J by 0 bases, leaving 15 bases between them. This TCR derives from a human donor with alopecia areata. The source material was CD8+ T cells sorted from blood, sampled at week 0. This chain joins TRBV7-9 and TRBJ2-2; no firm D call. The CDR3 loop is CASNPLRGANTGELFF. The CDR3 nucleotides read TGTGCCAGCAACCCCCTTCGAGGTGCGAACACCGGGGAGCTGTTTTTT.